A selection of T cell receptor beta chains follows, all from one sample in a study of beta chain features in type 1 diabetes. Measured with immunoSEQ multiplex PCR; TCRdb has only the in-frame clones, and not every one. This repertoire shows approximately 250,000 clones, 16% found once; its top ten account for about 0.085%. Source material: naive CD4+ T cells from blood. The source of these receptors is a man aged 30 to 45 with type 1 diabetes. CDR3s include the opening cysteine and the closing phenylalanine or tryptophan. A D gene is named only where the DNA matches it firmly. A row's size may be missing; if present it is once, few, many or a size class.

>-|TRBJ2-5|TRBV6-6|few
TGTGCCAGCAGACCGCGCCTCGGGGAGACCCAGTACTTC
CASRPRLGETQYF
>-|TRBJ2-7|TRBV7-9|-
TGTGCCAGCAGCCGGACTCTCGCAGGAGGGGAGCAGTACTTC
CASSRTLAGGEQYF
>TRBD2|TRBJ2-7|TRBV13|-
TGTGCCAGCAGCTCCAAGACTAGCGGGAGTCTAAGCTCCTACGAGCAGTACTTC
CASSSKTSGSLSSYEQYF
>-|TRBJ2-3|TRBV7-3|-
TGTGCCAGCAGCCCGCTAACTAGCACAGATACGCAGTATTTT
CASSPLTSTDTQYF
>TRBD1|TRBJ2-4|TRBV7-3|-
TGTGCCAGCAGCTTAACGGGGACAGGGAACATTCAGTACTTC
CASSLTGTGNIQYF
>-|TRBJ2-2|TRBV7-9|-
TGTGCCAGCAGCTTTGAGGGGCGAAGGAACACCGGGGAGCTGTTTTTT
CASSFEGRRNTGELFF
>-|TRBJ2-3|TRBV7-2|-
TGTGCCAGCAGCTTAGAAACGAATACGCAGTATTTT
CASSLETNTQYF
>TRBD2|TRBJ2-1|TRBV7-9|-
TGTGCCAGCAGCAGAAGCGGGAACTACAATGAGCAGTTCTTC
CASSRSGNYNEQFF
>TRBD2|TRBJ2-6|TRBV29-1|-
TGCAGCGTTGACCTAGCGGGGAGCTCTGGGGCCAACGTCCTGACTTTC
CSVDLAGSSGANVLTF
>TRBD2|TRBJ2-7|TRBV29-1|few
TGCAGCGTTAGCGTGGGACTAGCGAGTACCTACGAGCAGTACTTC
CSVSVGLASTYEQYF
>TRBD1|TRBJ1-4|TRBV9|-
TGTGCCAGCAGCGCCCAGGGGGCTAATGAAAAACTGTTTTTT
CASSAQGANEKLFF
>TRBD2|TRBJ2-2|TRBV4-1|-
TGCGCCAGCAGCCAAGGTCCGCGAGCGGGAGCTACCGGGGAGCTGTTTTTT
CASSQGPRAGATGELFF
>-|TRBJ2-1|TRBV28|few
TGTGCCAGCAGTTCTGGTGCTATTGAGCAGTTCTTC
CASSSGAIEQFF
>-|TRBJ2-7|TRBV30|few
TGTGCCTGGAGTCCAGGGATATGGGAGCAGTACTTC
CAWSPGIWEQYF
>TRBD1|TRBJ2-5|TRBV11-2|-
TGTGCCAGCAGCTCCCCTTACCGGGACAGACAAGAGACCCAGTACTTC
CASSSPYRDRQETQYF
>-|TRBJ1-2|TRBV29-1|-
TGCAGCGCCGGGGAACAGGGTCGCGGCTACACCTTC
CSAGEQGRGYTF
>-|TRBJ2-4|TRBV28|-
TGTGCCAGCAGTTGGGGAAGGCGGACCAAAAACATTCAGTACTTC
CASSWGRRTKNIQYF
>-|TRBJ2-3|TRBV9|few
TGTGCCAGCAGCGTGTCACCGGGACACGGCACAGATACGCAGTATTTT
CASSVSPGHGTDTQYF
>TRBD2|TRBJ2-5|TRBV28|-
TGTGCCAGCAGTTCTCCCTTAGCGGGACAAGAGACCCAGTACTTC
CASSSPLAGQETQYF
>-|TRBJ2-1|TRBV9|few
TGTGCCAGCAGTCCTAGAGGGACTGGAATTTACGATGAGCAGTTCTTC
CASSPRGTGIYDEQFF
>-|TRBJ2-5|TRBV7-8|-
TGTGCCAGCAGCCCGGGACCTAGCCAAGAGACCCAGTACTTC
CASSPGPSQETQYF
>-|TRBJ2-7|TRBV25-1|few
TGTGCCAGCAGTGAAACGCACAGTGGATCCTACGAGCAGTACTTC
CASSETHSGSYEQYF
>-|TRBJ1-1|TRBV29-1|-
TGCAGCGTTGACAGGAACACTGAAGCTTTCTTT
CSVDRNTEAFF
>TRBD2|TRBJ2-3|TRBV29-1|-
TGCAGCGGAACGGGACTAGAGGAGAGCACAGATACGCAGTATTTT
CSGTGLEESTDTQYF
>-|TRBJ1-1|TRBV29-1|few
TGCAGCGTTGCGGGACGGCAAAACACTGAAGCTTTCTTT
CSVAGRQNTEAFF
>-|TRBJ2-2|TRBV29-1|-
TGCAGCGTTGATGAGGGGGTGAACACCGGGGAGCTGTTTTTT
CSVDEGVNTGELFF
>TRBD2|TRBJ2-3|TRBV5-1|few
TGCGCCAGCAGCTCTCCTCTAGCGGGCGCCCCAGATACGCAGTATTTT
CASSSPLAGAPDTQYF
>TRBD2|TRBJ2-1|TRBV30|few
TGTGCCTGGAGATCAGCGGGAGGGTACGAGCAGTTCTTC
CAWRSAGGYEQFF
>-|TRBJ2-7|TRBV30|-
TGTGCCTGGAAGTCGTTCGGCTCCTACGAGCAGTACTTC
CAWKSFGSYEQYF
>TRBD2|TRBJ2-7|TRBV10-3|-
TGTGCCACCCAGACTAGCGGGAGTTTGTACGAGCAGTACTTC
CATQTSGSLYEQYF
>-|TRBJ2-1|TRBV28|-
TGTGCCAGCAGTTTGGGACCGAACAATGAGCAGTTCTTC
CASSLGPNNEQFF
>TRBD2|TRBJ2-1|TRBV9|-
TGTGCCAGCAGCGGAACTAGCGGGAGGTCTATTGAGCAGTTCTTC
CASSGTSGRSIEQFF
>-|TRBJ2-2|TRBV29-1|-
TGCAGCGTGAGCCCTCCCGGGGGCGGAAGGACCGGGGAGCTGTTTTTT
CSVSPPGGGRTGELFF
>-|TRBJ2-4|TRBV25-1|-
TGTGCCAGCAGTGAGGGTAGACTAGCCAAAAACATTCAGTACTTC
CASSEGRLAKNIQYF
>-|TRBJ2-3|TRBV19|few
TGTGCCAGTAGTCCCCGACTAGTAAGCACAGATACGCAGTATTTT
CASSPRLVSTDTQYF
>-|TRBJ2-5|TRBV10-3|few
TGTGCCACGCAGGGGTCCCAAGAGACCCAGTACTTC
CATQGSQETQYF
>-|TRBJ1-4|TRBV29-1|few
TGCAGCGCCACAGGGTTAACTAATGAAAAACTGTTTTTT
CSATGLTNEKLFF
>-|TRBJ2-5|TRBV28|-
TGTGCCAGCAGTTTATGGCAGCTCCCGGGCCAGGAGACCCAGTACTTC
CASSLWQLPGQETQYF
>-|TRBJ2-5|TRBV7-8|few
TGTGCCAGCAGCCAAGAGACCCAGTACTTC
CASSQETQYF
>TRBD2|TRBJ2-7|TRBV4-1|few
TGCGCCAGCAGCGTCGCGGGAGGCTACGAGCAGTACTTC
CASSVAGGYEQYF
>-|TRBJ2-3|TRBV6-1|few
TGTGCCAGCAGTGAAGCGGGAGTAGGAGATACGCAGTATTTT
CASSEAGVGDTQYF
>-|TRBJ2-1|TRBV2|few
TGTGCCAGCAGGACGGACGTGGCTGAGCAGTTCTTC
CASRTDVAEQFF
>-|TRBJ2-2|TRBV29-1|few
TGCAGCGTTGAAAGGGACCGGGACACCGGGGAGCTGTTTTTT
CSVERDRDTGELFF
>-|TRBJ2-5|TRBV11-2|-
TGTGCCAGCAGCTTAGCGGGGGTAGAGACCCAGTACTTC
CASSLAGVETQYF
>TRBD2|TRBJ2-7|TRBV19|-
TGTGCCAGTAGTAAACTAGCGGGAGATCTTTACGAGCAGTACTTC
CASSKLAGDLYEQYF
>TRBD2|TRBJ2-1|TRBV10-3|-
TGTGCCATCAGTGTAGCGGGAGCGGGGAATGAGCAGTTCTTC
CAISVAGAGNEQFF
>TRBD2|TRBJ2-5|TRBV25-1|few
TGTGCCAGCAGTGAAGGCTCTAGCGGGAGGGTAGAGACCCAGTACTTC
CASSEGSSGRVETQYF
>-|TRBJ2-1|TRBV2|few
TGTGCCTCTACAGAGGTTGGTGAGCAGTTCTTC
CASTEVGEQFF
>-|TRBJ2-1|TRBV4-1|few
TGCGCCAGCAGCCAAGATCGGGGTACCTCGGGCTACAATGAGCAGTTCTTC
CASSQDRGTSGYNEQFF
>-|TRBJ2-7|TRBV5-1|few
TGCGCCAGCAGCTCGAATTTAGAGCAGTACTTC
CASSSNLEQYF
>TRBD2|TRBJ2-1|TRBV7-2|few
TGTGCCAGCAGACTGTCCAGCGGGACCTCCCGGGAGCAGTTCTTC
CASRLSSGTSREQFF
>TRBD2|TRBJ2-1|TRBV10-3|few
TGTGCCATCTCGGCGGGACTAGCGGGAGACACCCAGTTCTTC
CAISAGLAGDTQFF
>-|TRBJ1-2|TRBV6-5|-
TGTGCCAGCAGTTACTCAGGCAGATTTAACTATGGCTACACCTTC
CASSYSGRFNYGYTF
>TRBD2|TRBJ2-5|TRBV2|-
TGTGCCAGCAGTGAGAGAGTAGCGGGGACGTTGTACTTC
CASSERVAGTLYF
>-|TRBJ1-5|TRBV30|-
TGTGCCTGGAATCGGAGGGGGACGGACAATCAGCCCCAGCATTTT
CAWNRRGTDNQPQHF
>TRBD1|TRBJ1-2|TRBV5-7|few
TGTGCCAGCAGCGGGACACAGGGGCCCTTGGCCTATGGCTACACCTTC
CASSGTQGPLAYGYTF
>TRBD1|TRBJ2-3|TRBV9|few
TGTGCCAGCAGCGTAAGAGGAACAGGGGTAGCAGATACGCAGTATTTT
CASSVRGTGVADTQYF